These 9 T cell receptor beta chains came from one sample sequenced in a study of blood T cells in healthy people across ages. Sample-barcoded 5' priming and a J-beta primer mix drove a second PCR of roughly 6 to 12 cycles. MiXCR, run by TCRdb on the 5' RACE reads, gives a single entry per CDR3 protein. The sample carries about 570,000 distinct CDR3 sequences, 27% recorded once. Sequences were obtained from blood. These receptor sequences come from a woman between 70 and 85 years old in good health.

This clonotype was recorded only once. The chain combines TRBV6-1 with TRBJ2-7, with D tentatively TRBD2 (6 bases). Germline values: CDR1 MNHNS, CDR2 SASEGT. V was shortened by 7 bases and J by 10 bases, with 20 bases between the two germline ends. CDR3 size: 13 residues. In DNA form, the CDR3 reads TGTGCCAGCACCCTGACTAGTTCGCATCCCCAGTACTTC. Translating it yields CASTLTSSHPQYF.

This chain joins TRBV28 and TRBJ2-7, with TRBD1 identical over 7 bases. V lost 2 bases and J lost 3; bases outside the gene matches: 7. CDR3 size: 15 residues. Germline lookup yields CDR1 MDHEN and CDR2 SYDVKM. The DNA for the CDR3 is TGTGCCAGCAGTTTAAATTCAGGGGGAATCTACGAGCAGTACTTC. Protein sequence: CASSLNSGGIYEQYF. Full variable domain (missing parts from reference TRBV28 and TRBJ2-7): DVKVTQSSRYLVKRTGEKVFLECVQDMDHENMFWYRQDPGLGLRLIYFSYDVKMKEKGDIPEGYSVSREKKERFSLILESASTNQTSMYLCASSLNSGGIYEQYFGPGTRLTVT.

The V gene is TRBV20-1, the J gene TRBJ2-3; perhaps TRBD1 as D (6 bases). This CDR3 spans 17 amino acids. CDR1 DFQATT and CDR2 SNEGSKA come from the germline V gene (reference sequence). The V end lost 0 bases, the J end lost 2 bases, and 18 bases lay between the germline ends. The CDR3 spells CSARDPQYRAITDTQYF. The CDR3 nucleotides read TGCAGTGCTAGAGATCCCCAATACAGGGCCATCACAGATACGCAGTATTTT.

The genes are TRBV7-2 and TRBJ2-7, with 11 bases identical to TRBD1. Germline CDR1 and CDR2: SGHTA and FQGNSA. With V trimmed by 5 bases and J by 4 bases, 7 bases remained unmatched. This CDR3 region has 15 residues. The CDR3 loop is CASSTTGQGVYEQYF. The CDR3 region has the DNA TGTGCCAGCAGCACGACGGGACAGGGGGTGTACGAGCAGTACTTC.

To note about this clonotype: The junction departs from the called germline gene at one end, perhaps through a read error. The genes are TRBV6-1 and TRBJ2-5, with D unresolved. In germline, CDR1 is MNHNS, CDR2 SASEGT. The CDR3 loop spans 15 amino acids. This CDR3 is CAGSGIGRTQETQYF. Here the CDR3 DNA reads TGTGCCGGCAGTGGGATCGGACGGACCCAAGAGACCCAGTACTTC.

This clonotype was seen at least ten times. This chain uses TRBV4-2 with TRBJ2-1; 9 nucleotides align to TRBD2. The CDR3 covers 15 residues. Germline V gives CDR1 LGHNA, CDR2 YNFKEQ. Trimming removed 1 base from V and 5 bases from J; junction bases left unmatched: 3. The CDR3 DNA reads as TGTGCCAGCAGCCAAGGCCAGCGGGGGGACAATGAGCAGTTCTTC. This sequence encodes CASSQGQRGDNEQFF.

V is TRBV9 and J is TRBJ2-5, with a weak D call TRBD2 (5 bases). Germline CDR1 reads SGDLS; CDR2 reads YYNGEE. V lost 0 bases and J lost 1, with 10 bases in between. The CDR3 sequence is 15 residues long. CDR3 residues: CASSVGGVGQETQYF. As DNA, the CDR3 is TGTGCCAGCAGCGTAGGGGGAGTCGGCCAAGAGACCCAGTACTTC. The full variable domain, with the rest looked up from reference TRBV9 and TRBJ2-5, is DSGVTQTPKHLITATGQRVTLRCSPRSGDLSVYWYQQSLDQGLQFLIQYYNGEERAKGNILERFSAQQFPDLHSELNLSSLELGDSALYFCASSVGGVGQETQYFGPGTRLLVL.

This clonotype was seen at least ten times. V gene TRBV5-1 combines with J gene TRBJ1-5; possibly TRBD1 for D (6 bases). V lost 1 base to trimming and J lost 5 bases, with 13 bases between them. The CDR3 is 15 residues long. Germline CDR1 and CDR2: SGHRS and YFSETQ. The CDR3 loop reads CASSLYGGVDQPQHF. The CDR3 DNA is TGCGCCAGCAGCTTGTACGGGGGCGTAGATCAGCCCCAGCATTTT.

The gene calls are TRBV3-1 and TRBJ2-7; 8 bases line up with TRBD1. V shed 6 bases and J 7 bases; nucleotides not matched to a gene: 8. Germline V gene sequence: CDR1 LGHDT, CDR2 YNNKEL (reference sequence). The CDR3 sequence is 13 residues long. In DNA form, the CDR3 reads TGTGCCAGCAGTCCCGGGACAGGCCTTGAGCAGTACTTC. Protein product: CASSPGTGLEQYF.